This TCR beta chain was captured by sequencing in a study of technical replicates of blood from a few donors (dated by TCRdb to between 2016 and 2019). In regard to this clone: Its antigen is unknown. Base quality data are lacking; no much larger clone is found one base away.

The library was generated by the immunoSEQ multiplex PCR assay. TCRdb provides this immuneACCESS table in a form limited to in-frame rearrangements. Some clones are lacking; in checked studies, under half of them reflect an unresolved V gene, and why the rest are absent is not known. Recorded for this sample are tens of thousands of clones; roughly 92% of them occurred a single time. The biggest ten clones account for 0.26% of the sample. The germline V gene (reference sequence) provides CDR1 SGHNT and CDR2 YYREEE. Between the V and J ends, shortened by 0 bases and 1 base respectively, the junction contains 6 bases. From the cysteine up to the phenylalanine, the CDR3 has a length of 14 residues. Here the CDR3 DNA is all that survives: 42 bases in frame from base 1.

Sequenced input: T cells isolated from PBMCs. This receptor chain uses TRBV5-4 and TRBJ2-3, with a weak D call of TRBD1 (6 bases match). The receptor comes from a human donor in good health. The DNA sequence is TGTGCCAGCAGCTTGGGGACAGGCACAGATACGCAGTATTTT. Translated, it reads CASSLGTGTDTQYF.